The sequence of this TCR beta chain was determined in a study of T cells in Graves' hyperthyroidism and ophthalmopathy. The investigators amplified TCR beta CDR3 regions from RNA transcripts. First-round RT-PCR of the TCR CDR3 relied on the HTBI primer set. From the multiplex PCR reads, TCRdb called clonotypes with MiXCR, one entry per CDR3 protein. The sample contains hundreds of thousands of distinct CDR3 sequences, approximately 19% of which appear only once. The TCR originated in a woman between 50 and 59 years old with Graves' hyperthyroidism that later progressed to Graves' ophthalmopathy. The specimen was blood.

The CDR3 here is CASSLALKEPYNEQFF. In nucleotides, the CDR3 is TGTGCCAGCAGCTTAGCGTTAAAGGAGCCCTACAATGAGCAGTTCTTC. J is TRBJ2-1 and V is TRBV7-9; D remains unclear. From germline, CDR1 is SEHNR and CDR2 FQNEAQ (reference sequence). V was clipped by 0 bases and J by 2 bases, with 11 bases between them. The CDR3 is made up of 16 amino acids.